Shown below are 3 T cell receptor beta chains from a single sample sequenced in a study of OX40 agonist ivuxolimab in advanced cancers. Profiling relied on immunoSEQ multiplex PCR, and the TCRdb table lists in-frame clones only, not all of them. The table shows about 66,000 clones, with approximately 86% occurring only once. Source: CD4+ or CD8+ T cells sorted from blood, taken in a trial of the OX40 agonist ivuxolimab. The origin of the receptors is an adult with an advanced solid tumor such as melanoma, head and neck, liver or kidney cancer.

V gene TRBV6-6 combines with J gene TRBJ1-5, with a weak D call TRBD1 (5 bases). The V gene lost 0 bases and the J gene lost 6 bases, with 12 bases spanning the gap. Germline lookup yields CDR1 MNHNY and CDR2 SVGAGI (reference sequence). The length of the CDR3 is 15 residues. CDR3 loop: CASSYSGGVAQPQHF. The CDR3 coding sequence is TGTGCCAGCAGTTACTCGGGAGGGGTGGCTCAGCCCCAGCATTTT.

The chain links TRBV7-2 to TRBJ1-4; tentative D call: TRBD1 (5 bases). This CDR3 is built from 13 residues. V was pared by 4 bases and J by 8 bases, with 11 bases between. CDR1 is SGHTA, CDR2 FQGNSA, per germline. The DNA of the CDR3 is TGTGCCAGCAGCTCCGGGGCTCGAGAAAAACTGTTTTTT. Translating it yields CASSSGAREKLFF.

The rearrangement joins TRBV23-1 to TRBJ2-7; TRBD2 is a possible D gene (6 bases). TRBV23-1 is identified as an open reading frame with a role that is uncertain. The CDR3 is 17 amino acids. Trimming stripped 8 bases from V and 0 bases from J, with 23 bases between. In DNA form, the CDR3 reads TGCGCCAGCGTAGGAAGGAGGGAGTTAAGGTGCTCCTACGAGCAGTACTTC. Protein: CASVGRRELRCSYEQYF.